Listed here are 11 T cell receptor beta chains from one sample, sequenced in a study of response to subunit inactivated influenza vaccine. TCRdb reprocessed the RT-PCR reads via MiXCR and lists one record per CDR3 protein. The data contain hundreds of thousands of distinct CDR3 sequences, about 14% of them singletons. The input for sequencing was PBMCs from blood, taken approximately 15 days before vaccination. The receptors here all came from a man aged 45-60 years who received an inactivated influenza vaccine.

The chain couples TRBV6-1 to TRBJ2-3; 9 nucleotides agree with TRBD2. CDR3 size: 18 residues. J lost 4 bases, V lost 8 bases, and 19 bases had no gene match. Germline loops: CDR1 MNHNS, CDR2 SASEGT. The CDR3 sequence: CASRPGGVTSGSADTQYF. The CDR3 DNA sequence: TGTGCCAGCCGCCCGGGAGGGGTTACTAGCGGGTCGGCAGATACGCAGTATTTT.

There are many counts of this clonotype. The rearrangement links TRBV12-3 or TRBV12-4 to TRBJ1-6, with 7 bases identical to TRBD1. This CDR3 spans 12 amino acids. The J segment lost 14 bases and the V segment lost 5 bases, leaving 6 bases of the junction unmatched. The CDR3 DNA is TGTGCCAGCAGTAGAGCGGGACAGACCCTCCACTTT. This gives the protein CASSRAGQTLHF.

This clonotype was observed at least ten times. The rearrangement joins TRBV2 to TRBJ2-3, with 7 bases identical to TRBD1. There are 14 residues in the CDR3. The germline V gene encodes CDR1 SNHLY and CDR2 FYNNEI. V lost 9 bases to trimming and J lost 4 bases; unmatched junction nucleotides: 10. The CDR3 region has the DNA TGTGCCAGGTCCGGGACAGAGACTTCAGATACGCAGTATTTT. This sequence encodes CARSGTETSDTQYF.

This clonotype occurred many times. This chain uses TRBV28 with TRBJ2-1, with TRBD1 matching over 8 bases. Germline V lookup: CDR1 MDHEN, CDR2 SYDVKM. The J segment lost 9 bases and the V segment lost 5 bases, leaving 3 bases of the junction unmatched. The CDR3 extends over 12 amino acids. CDR3: CASSVGQGEQFF. CDR3 nucleotide sequence: TGTGCCAGCAGTGTAGGACAGGGTGAGCAGTTCTTC.

The chain uses TRBV4-3 and TRBJ2-7; D may be TRBD2 (5 bases). This CDR3 comprises 15 residues. CDR1 is LGHNA and CDR2 is YSLEER in the germline V gene. V was shortened by 0 bases and J by 9 bases, with 18 bases between the two germline ends. The CDR3, as DNA: TGCGCCAGCAGCCAAGACGTACTACTAGACTCAGTGCAGTACTTC. It specifies CASSQDVLLDSVQYF.

This clonotype has more than one count but fewer than ten. This chain joins TRBV7-6 and TRBJ2-2; possibly TRBD1 or TRBD2 for D (7 bases each). V shed 2 bases and J shed 6 bases, with 22 bases lying between them. CDR1 and CDR2 (germline): SGHVS, FNYEAQ. This CDR3 comprises 18 residues. CDR3 DNA sequence: TGTGCCAGCAGCTTATTTGGGGGGGCCGACAGGGCTGCCGGGGAGCTGTTTTTT. Translating it yields CASSLFGGADRAAGELFF.

This clonotype showed up just a few times. The chain has TRBV15 and TRBJ2-7; D might be TRBD2 (6 bases). This CDR3 has 12 residues. CDR1 and CDR2 (germline): LNHNV, YYDKDF (reference sequence). Trimming left V 8 bases short and J 3 bases short, with 11 bases between. CDR3: CATSAGNYEQYF. As DNA, the CDR3 is TGTGCCACCTCCGCGGGGAACTACGAGCAGTACTTC.

V is TRBV4-1 and J is TRBJ1-2; D unresolved. The V end was cut by 4 bases, the J end by 2 bases, with 14 bases between. Germline V gives CDR1 MGHRA, CDR2 YSYEKL. This CDR3 spans 15 amino acids. CDR3 protein: CASSLTQRANYGYTF. As DNA, the CDR3 is TGCGCCAGCAGCCTAACACAAAGGGCGAACTATGGCTACACCTTC.

This clonotype was observed a few times. V is TRBV27 and J is TRBJ2-1, with 7 bases matching TRBD1. In germline, CDR1 is MNHEY, CDR2 SMNVEV (reference sequence). The CDR3 length is 15 residues. J was trimmed by 4 bases and V by 3 bases; bases with no gene match: 6. CDR3 loop: CASSFQGVGYNEQFF. The DNA of the CDR3 is TGTGCCAGCAGTTTCCAGGGGGTGGGATACAATGAGCAGTTCTTC.

This clonotype appeared many times. CDR3 protein: CAWSGPSGGWDTQYF. The CDR3 DNA follows: TGTGCCTGGAGTGGCCCTAGCGGGGGTTGGGATACGCAGTATTTT. V gene TRBV30 combines with J gene TRBJ2-3; TRBD2 aligns across 10 bases. Germline loops: CDR1 GTSNPN, CDR2 SVGIG (reference sequence). The CDR3 runs to 15 residues. V dropped 1 base and J dropped 6; count of bases not matched to a gene: 7.

The CDR3 DNA is TGTGCCAGCACCGTACAACAGGGAAGAGCTTTCTTT. Translation: CASTVQQGRAFF. The chain has TRBV28 and TRBJ1-1; maybe TRBD1 (6 bases). This CDR3 has 12 amino acids. Germline V gene lookup returns CDR1 MDHEN and CDR2 SYDVKM. The V and J ends lost 7 bases and 10 bases respectively, with 16 bases between them. The entire variable domain, with the rest obtained from reference TRBV28 and TRBJ1-1, is as follows: DVKVTQSSRYLVKRTGEKVFLECVQDMDHENMFWYRQDPGLGLRLIYFSYDVKMKEKGDIPEGYSVSREKKERFSLILESASTNQTSMYLCASTVQQGRAFFGQGTRLTVV.